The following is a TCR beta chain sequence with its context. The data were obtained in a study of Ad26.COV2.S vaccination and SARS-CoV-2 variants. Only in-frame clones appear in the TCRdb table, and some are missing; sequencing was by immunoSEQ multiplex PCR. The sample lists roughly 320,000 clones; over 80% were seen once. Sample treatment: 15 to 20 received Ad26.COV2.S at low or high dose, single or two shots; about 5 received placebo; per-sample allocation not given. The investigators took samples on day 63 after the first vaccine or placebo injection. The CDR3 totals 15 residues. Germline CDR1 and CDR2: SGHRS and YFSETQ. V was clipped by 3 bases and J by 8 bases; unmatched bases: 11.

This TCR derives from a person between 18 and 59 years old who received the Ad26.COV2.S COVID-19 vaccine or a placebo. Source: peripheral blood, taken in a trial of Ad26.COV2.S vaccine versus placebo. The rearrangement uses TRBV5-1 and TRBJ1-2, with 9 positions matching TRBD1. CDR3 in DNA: TGCGCCAGCAGCTGGGGTACAGGGGGCCTAGTGGGCTACACCTTC. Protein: CASSWGTGGLVGYTF.